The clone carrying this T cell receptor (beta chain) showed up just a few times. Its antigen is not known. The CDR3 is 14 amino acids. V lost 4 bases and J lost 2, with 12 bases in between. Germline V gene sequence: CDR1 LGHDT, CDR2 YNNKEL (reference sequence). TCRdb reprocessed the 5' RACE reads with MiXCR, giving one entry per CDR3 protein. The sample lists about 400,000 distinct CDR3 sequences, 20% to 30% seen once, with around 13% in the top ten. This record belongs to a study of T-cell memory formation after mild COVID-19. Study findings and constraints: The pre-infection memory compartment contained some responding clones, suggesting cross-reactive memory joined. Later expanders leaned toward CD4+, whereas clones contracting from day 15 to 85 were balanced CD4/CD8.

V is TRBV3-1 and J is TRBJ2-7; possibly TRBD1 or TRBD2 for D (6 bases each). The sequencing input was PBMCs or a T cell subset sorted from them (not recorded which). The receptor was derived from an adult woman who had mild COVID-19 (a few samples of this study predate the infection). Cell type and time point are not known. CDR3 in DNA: TGTGCCAGCAGCCTGTCCGGGGGCCCCTACGAGCAGTACTTC. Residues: CASSLSGGPYEQYF.